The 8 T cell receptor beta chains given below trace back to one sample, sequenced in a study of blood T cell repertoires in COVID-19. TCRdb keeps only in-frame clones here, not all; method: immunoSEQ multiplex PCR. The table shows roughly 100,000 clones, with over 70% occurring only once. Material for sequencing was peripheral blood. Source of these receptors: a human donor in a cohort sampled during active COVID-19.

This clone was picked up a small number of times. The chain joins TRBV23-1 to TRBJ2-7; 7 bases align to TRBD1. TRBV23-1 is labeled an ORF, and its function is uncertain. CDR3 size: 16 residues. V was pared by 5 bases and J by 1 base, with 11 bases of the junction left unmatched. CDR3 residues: CASSCGPGQTSYEQYF. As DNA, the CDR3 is TGCGCCAGCAGTTGCGGGCCGGGACAGACGTCCTACGAGCAGTACTTC.

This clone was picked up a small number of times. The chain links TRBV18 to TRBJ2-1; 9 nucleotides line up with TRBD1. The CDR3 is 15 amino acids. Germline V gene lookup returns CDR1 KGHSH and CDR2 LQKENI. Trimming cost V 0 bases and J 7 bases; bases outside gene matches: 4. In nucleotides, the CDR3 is TGTGCCAGCTCACCACCCGGGACAGGGCGGAATGAGCAGTTCTTC. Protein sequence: CASSPPGTGRNEQFF. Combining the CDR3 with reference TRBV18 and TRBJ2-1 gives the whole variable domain NAGVMQNPRHLVRRRGQEARLRCSPMKGHSHVYWYRQLPEEGLKFMVYLQKENIIDESGMPKERFSAEFPKEGPSILRIQQVVRGDSAAYFCASSPPGTGRNEQFFGPGTRLTVL.

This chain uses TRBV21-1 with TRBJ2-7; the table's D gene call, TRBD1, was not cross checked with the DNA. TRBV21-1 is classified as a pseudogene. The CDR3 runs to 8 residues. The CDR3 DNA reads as TGTCAGGGGAACGAGCAGTACTTC. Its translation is CQGNEQYF.

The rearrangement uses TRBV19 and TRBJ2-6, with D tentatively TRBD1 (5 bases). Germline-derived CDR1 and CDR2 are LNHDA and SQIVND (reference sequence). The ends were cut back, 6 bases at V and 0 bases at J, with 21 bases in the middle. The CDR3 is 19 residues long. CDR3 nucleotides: TGTGCCAGTAGGGCCGGTCCAGGGTCTCGGTTCTCTGGGGCCAACGTCCTGACTTTC. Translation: CASRAGPGSRFSGANVLTF.

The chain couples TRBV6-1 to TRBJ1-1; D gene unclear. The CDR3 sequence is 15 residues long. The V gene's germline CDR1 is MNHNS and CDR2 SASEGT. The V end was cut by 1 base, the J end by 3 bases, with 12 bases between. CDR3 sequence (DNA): TGTGCCAGCAGTGAAGAGTCAGGCATACACACTGAAGCTTTCTTT. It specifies CASSEESGIHTEAFF.

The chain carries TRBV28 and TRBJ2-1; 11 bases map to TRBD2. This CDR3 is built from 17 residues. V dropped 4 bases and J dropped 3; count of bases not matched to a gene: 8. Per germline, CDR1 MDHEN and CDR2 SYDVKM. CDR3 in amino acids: CASSSEGLAGIYNEQFF. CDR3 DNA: TGTGCCAGCAGTTCCGAAGGACTAGCGGGTATCTACAATGAGCAGTTCTTC. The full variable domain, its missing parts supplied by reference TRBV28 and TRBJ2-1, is DVKVTQSSRYLVKRTGEKVFLECVQDMDHENMFWYRQDPGLGLRLIYFSYDVKMKEKGDIPEGYSVSREKKERFSLILESASTNQTSMYLCASSSEGLAGIYNEQFFGPGTRLTVL.

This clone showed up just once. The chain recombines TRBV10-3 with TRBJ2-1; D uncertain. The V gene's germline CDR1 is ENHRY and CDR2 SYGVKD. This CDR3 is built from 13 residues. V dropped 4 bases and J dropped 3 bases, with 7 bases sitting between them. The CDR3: CAISVRDYNEQFF. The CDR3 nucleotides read TGTGCCATCAGTGTTAGAGACTACAATGAGCAGTTCTTC.

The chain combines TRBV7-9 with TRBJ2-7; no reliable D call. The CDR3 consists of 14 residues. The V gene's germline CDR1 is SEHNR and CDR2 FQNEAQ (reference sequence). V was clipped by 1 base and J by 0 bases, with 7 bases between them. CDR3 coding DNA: TGTGCCAGCAGCTTAGATTTCAGCTCCTACGAGCAGTACTTC. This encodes CASSLDFSSYEQYF.